The following is a T cell receptor beta chain sequence with its context. Its cognate antigen is unknown. The data were taken from a study of vaccination effects on CD4 cells after COVID-19. TCRdb's copy holds only in-frame clones and misses some; the assay was immunoSEQ multiplex PCR. This table holds roughly 63,000 clones, 60% to 80% found once. Antigen-specific CD4+ T cells were first expanded with viral peptide pools by the ViraFEST assay and only then sequenced. Upon completion of 10 to 11 days in culture, CD4+ T cells were isolated. People in the vaccine group had not been infected with SARS-CoV-2 before, and their nucleocapsid antibodies were negative. Study observations and caveats: After vaccination of healthy people, only 1 of 255 vaccine-induced clones cross-reacted with common cold coronaviruses.

The sample in question was CD4+ T cells from PBMCs cultured with HCoV-OC43 spike peptides, obtained before COVID-19 vaccination. As to subset: HCoV-OC43 spike overlapping peptide pool stimulation. The sequence was obtained from a human donor who received a COVID-19 vaccine.

Here the CDR3 DNA reads TGTGCCAGCAGCTATTCTAATCAGCCCCAGCATTTT. This encodes CASSYSNQPQHF. The rearrangement joins TRBV12-3 or TRBV12-4 to TRBJ1-5; D is undetermined. The CDR3 spans 12 residues. V gave up 6 bases and J gave up 4 bases, with 7 bases separating them.